The 8 T cell receptor beta chains listed next were all sequenced from one sample in a study of blood T cells in healthy people across ages. A second about 7 to 11 cycle PCR used barcoded and J-beta primers. TCRdb itself ran the 5' RACE reads through MiXCR, one entry per CDR3 protein. Here the sample spans around 1,000,000 distinct CDR3 sequences, under 40% being singletons. Sequencing used blood. These receptor sequences come from a man between 18 and 35 years old in good health.

J is TRBJ1-5 and V is TRBV2; TRBD1 agrees at 7 bases. This CDR3 comprises 15 residues. V lost 6 bases and J lost 4; bases outside the gene matches: 9. Looked up from germline, CDR1 is SNHLY and CDR2 is FYNNEI. The chain's CDR3 is CASRVDRELNQPQHF. CDR3 bases: TGTGCCAGCAGGGTAGACAGGGAACTAAATCAGCCCCAGCATTTT.

This clonotype came up a few times. The rearrangement links TRBV12-3 or TRBV12-4 to TRBJ1-5; D is possibly TRBD1 (6 bases). This CDR3 has 16 amino acids. V lost 5 bases and J 5 bases, leaving 19 bases between the germline ends. The CDR3 here is CASSPGDKKEHQPQHF. CDR3 sequence (DNA): TGTGCCAGCAGTCCGGGGGACAAGAAGGAGCATCAGCCCCAGCATTTT.

In this sample, this clonotype turned up a few times. The V call is TRBV20-1, the J call TRBJ2-3; maybe TRBD2 (6 bases). CDR3 length: 15 residues. Germline CDR1 DFQATT, CDR2 SNEGSKA (reference sequence). Trimming removed 4 bases from V and 1 base from J, with 15 bases in between. CDR3 residues: CSAKGLESGTDTQYF. The DNA for the CDR3 is TGCAGTGCTAAGGGACTGGAATCGGGCACAGATACGCAGTATTTT.

V gene TRBV7-9 combines with J gene TRBJ2-3; a possible D gene is TRBD2 (5 bases). V was pared by 1 base and J by 6 bases, with 14 bases between. Germline-derived CDR1 and CDR2 are SEHNR and FQNEAQ (reference sequence). The CDR3 consists of 15 residues. The CDR3 bases are TGTGCCAGCAGCTTAGTACTGACGGAGGCGGATACGCAGTATTTT. Protein: CASSLVLTEADTQYF.

Only a few counts were recorded for this clonotype. This chain uses TRBV20-1 with TRBJ1-5; 9 bases line up with TRBD1. Losses at the gene ends were 4 bases for V and 9 bases for J; bases not matched to a gene: 16. Germline values: CDR1 DFQATT, CDR2 SNEGSKA (reference sequence). The length of the CDR3 is 16 residues. CDR3 sequence reads: CSAKVGGQGSYGPQHF. The CDR3 DNA sequence: TGCAGTGCTAAGGTCGGAGGACAGGGGTCCTATGGGCCCCAGCATTTT.

The chain has TRBV12-3 or TRBV12-4 and TRBJ2-5, with D tentatively TRBD2 (5 bases). Between the trimmed V and J ends, which lost 1 base and 5 bases, there was a span of 11 bases. The CDR3 runs 14 residues. In nucleotides, the CDR3 is TGTGCCAGCAGTTTAGGAGCTAGAGGGGAGACCCAGTACTTC. This codes for CASSLGARGETQYF.

J is TRBJ1-1 and V is TRBV7-8; 7 nucleotides agree with TRBD1. Trimming cost V 2 bases and J 8 bases; bases outside gene matches: 11. This CDR3 spans 15 amino acids. Germline lookup yields CDR1 SGHVS and CDR2 FQNEAQ. The CDR3: CASSLKGAKGYEAFF. CDR3 in DNA: TGTGCCAGCAGCTTAAAGGGGGCGAAAGGGTACGAAGCTTTCTTT. Filled out from reference TRBV7-8 and TRBJ1-1, the complete variable domain reads GAGVSQSPRYKVAKRGQDVALRCDPISGHVSLFWYQQALGQGPEFLTYFQNEAQLDKSGLPSDRFFAERPEGSVSTLKIQRTQQEDSAVYLCASSLKGAKGYEAFFGQGTRLTVV.

The V gene is TRBV5-6, the J gene TRBJ2-5; 10 bases map to TRBD1. The J call could be wrong; TRBJ2-7 is a better fit for the DNA end. Looked up from germline, CDR1 is SGHDT and CDR2 is YYEEEE. CDR3 length: 15 amino acids. CDR3 residues: CASSLLTGGTDEQYF. In nucleotides, the CDR3 is TGTGCCAGCAGCCTGTTGACAGGGGGCACCGACGAGCAGTACTTC.